The 10 T cell receptor beta chains presented below share a single source sample, sequenced in a study of T cell repertoires in cytomegalovirus infection (dated by TCRdb to between 2018 and 2021). The antigens for these receptors are not known. This sample was sequenced with an Illumina HiSeq 1500. TCRdb's own reprocessing of the public reads used fastp at Q25 and MiXCR and kept productive beta chains. When rows share a CDR3 protein, they turn into one entry using the most common DNA and genes. Recorded for this sample are approximately 990,000 distinct CDR3 sequences; approximately 31% of them occurred a single time. Around 15% of the sample belongs to the ten largest clones. Taken with the paper, the label for treatment or condition translates to: in vitro stimulation with specific CMV peptide epitopes to enrich CMV-specific T cells. The material sequenced was cultured CD8+ T cells from PBMCs, taken from culture after CMV antigen stimulation. Receptors were obtained from a human donor in good health (CMV status not recorded). Some clones in this sample may be carry-over from other donors' samples.

The rearrangement joins TRBV9 to TRBJ1-2; 8 bases agree with TRBD1. V lost 0 bases to trimming and J lost 7 bases; unmatched junction nucleotides: 11. Germline V gene sequence: CDR1 SGDLS, CDR2 YYNGEE. The CDR3 totals 16 residues. The CDR3 protein is CASSVVPGQGPPGYTF. CDR3 bases: TGTGCCAGCAGCGTAGTACCCGGACAGGGCCCTCCTGGCTACACCTTC.

This clonotype was counted ten times or more. This sequence joins TRBV7-6 and TRBJ2-1; possibly TRBD1 for D (5 bases). The CDR3 totals 11 residues. V lost 5 bases and J lost 14, with 13 bases in between. Germline values: CDR1 SGHVS, CDR2 FNYEAQ. For the CDR3, the DNA is TGTGCCAGCAGCCTAGGGGCGGTTGAGTTCTTC. Its protein is CASSLGAVEFF.

This chain links TRBV7-9 with TRBJ1-1; D is perhaps TRBD1 (6 bases). The CDR3 sequence is 16 residues long. The V end was cut by 4 bases, the J end by 0 bases, with 15 bases between. The germline V gene has CDR1 SEHNR and CDR2 FQNEAQ (reference sequence). The CDR3 DNA reads TGTGCCAGCAGCTCCACAATCAGGGGTATGAACACTGAAGCTTTCTTT. Protein: CASSSTIRGMNTEAFF.

The chain is built from TRBV7-2 and TRBJ2-7; perhaps TRBD1 as D (7 bases). V was pared by 2 bases and J by 7 bases, with 18 bases between. Germline lookup yields CDR1 SGHTA and CDR2 FQGNSA. The CDR3 contains 15 residues. As DNA, the CDR3 is TGTGCCAGCAGCTTAAGGCAGGGGGGTTACAATGAGCAGTACGTC. This gives the protein CASSLRQGGYNEQYV.

This chain uses TRBV27 with TRBJ1-2; 7 nucleotides align to TRBD1. Germline V gives CDR1 MNHEY, CDR2 SMNVEV (reference sequence). V lost 10 bases to trimming and J lost 2 bases; unmatched junction nucleotides: 7. This CDR3 region has 13 residues. The CDR3 DNA sequence: TGTGCCACCCAAAAGACAGGGAACTATGGCTACACCTTC. The encoded protein is CATQKTGNYGYTF.

CDR3 nucleotides: TGTGCCAGTACTATGACAGGGCAGGGGCAGCCCCAGCATTTT. Protein product: CASTMTGQGQPQHF. The V gene is TRBV19, the J gene TRBJ1-5; TRBD1 matches 7 bases. The CDR3 consists of 14 residues. Looked up from germline, CDR1 is LNHDA and CDR2 is SQIVND (reference sequence). V lost 7 bases and J lost 7; bases outside the gene matches: 10. The full variable domain, completed using reference TRBV19 and TRBJ1-5, is DGGITQSPKYLFRKEGQNVTLSCEQNLNHDAMYWYRQDPGQGLRLIYYSQIVNDFQKGDIAEGYSVSREKKESFPLTVTSAQKNPTAFYLCASTMTGQGQPQHFGDGTRLSIL.

This sequence joins TRBV11-1 and TRBJ2-7, with 9 nucleotides matching TRBD1. The CDR3 has 15 amino acids. Germline V gene data show CDR1 as SGHAT and CDR2 as FQDESV (reference sequence). Trimming took 5 bases from V and 10 from J; bases not matched to a gene: 15. The DNA for the CDR3 is TGTGCCAGCAGCAAGACCGGGACAGGGTTTCGGCAACAGTACTTC. Translating gives CASSKTGTGFRQQYF.

This clonotype was picked up many times. The chain couples TRBV7-2 to TRBJ1-1, with D possibly being TRBD1 (5 bases). Germline V lookup: CDR1 SGHTA, CDR2 FQGNSA. Deletions cut 5 bases from V and 4 bases from J, with 14 bases between. This CDR3 contains 14 residues. The CDR3 DNA reads as TGTGCCAGCAGCCCTCGGTGGGGGGGCACTGAAGCTTTCTTT. It encodes CASSPRWGGTEAFF.

The chain combines TRBV27 with TRBJ2-2, with D possibly matching TRBD1 (6 bases). The germline V and J ends were trimmed by 6 bases and 4 bases, with 12 bases remaining between them. This CDR3 has 14 residues. The germline V gene encodes CDR1 MNHEY and CDR2 SMNVEV (reference sequence). CDR3 region: CASSPWGLTGELFF. In nucleotides, the CDR3 is TGTGCCAGCAGCCCCTGGGGGCTCACCGGGGAGCTGTTTTTT.

V is TRBV6-6 and J is TRBJ2-3, with TRBD2 as a possible D gene (5 bases). The length of the CDR3 is 15 residues. Germline CDR1 reads MNHNY; CDR2 reads SVGAGI (reference sequence). The V and J ends lost 5 bases and 4 bases respectively, with 16 bases between them. Here the CDR3 reads CASSRSRGGADTQYF. CDR3 DNA sequence: TGTGCCAGCAGTCGAAGTCGGGGTGGGGCAGATACGCAGTATTTT.